Presented here are 17 T cell receptor beta chains from one specimen sequenced in a study of brain T cells in children with intractable seizures. The protocol was immunoSEQ multiplex PCR, while the TCRdb copy is restricted to in-frame clones and leaves out a portion. The data contain a few hundred thousand clones, approximately 93% of them singletons. The time point is: blood from clinic visit 5 months post-surgery; TSC patient then seizure free. Specimen: peripheral blood, collected 4 to 6 months after surgery. Source of these receptors: a boy under two years old with tuberous sclerosis and intractable seizures.

The rearrangement uses TRBV5-1 and TRBJ1-3, with D possibly matching TRBD1 (6 bases). V shed 0 bases and J shed 8 bases, with 15 bases lying between them. This CDR3 comprises 15 residues. Germline CDR1 is SGHRS and CDR2 is YFSETQ. The CDR3 DNA reads TGCGCCAGCAGCTTGGGAGGGACCGGGGGCGACACCATATATTTT. The encoded protein is CASSLGGTGGDTIYF.

The rearrangement uses TRBV6-5 and TRBJ1-6, with no clear D. Trimming stripped 11 bases from V and 2 bases from J, with 10 bases between. The length of the CDR3 is 13 residues. Germline CDR1 and CDR2: MNHEY and SVGAGI. CDR3 nucleotide sequence: TGTGCCTCCGCGGAAACCTATAATTCACCCCTCCACTTT. Translated: CASAETYNSPLHF.

The count of this clone is one. V gene TRBV5-1 combines with J gene TRBJ2-5, with TRBD2 matching 12 bases. Germline V gene lookup returns CDR1 SGHRS and CDR2 YFSETQ. The ends lost 1 base at V and 4 bases at J; junction bases unmatched: 5. The CDR3 is 16 amino acids. The CDR3 DNA follows: TGCGCCAGCAGCTTGATGCCTAGCGGGAGGGGAGAGACCCAGTACTTC. This translates into CASSLMPSGRGETQYF.

The chain joins TRBV19 to TRBJ1-4; D unclear. CDR1 LNHDA and CDR2 SQIVND come from the germline V gene (reference sequence). The V and J ends lost 7 bases and 2 bases respectively, with 14 bases between them. This CDR3 contains 15 residues. This CDR3 reads CASTQTMGTNEKLFF. CDR3 DNA: TGTGCCAGTACCCAAACTATGGGCACTAATGAAAAACTGTTTTTT.

The chain has TRBV4-2 and TRBJ2-2; 11 nucleotides line up with TRBD2. J gave up 6 bases and V 2 bases, and 8 bases lay outside the gene matches. Germline CDR1 is LGHNA and CDR2 is YNFKEQ. This CDR3 comprises 17 residues. CDR3 sequence: CASSQHPVLAGAGELFF. CDR3 nucleotide sequence: TGTGCCAGCAGCCAACACCCAGTACTAGCGGGGGCCGGGGAGCTGTTTTTT.

This clone came up many times. The chain joins TRBV2 to TRBJ2-1, with D possibly TRBD1 on 5 matching bases. Germline assignment: CDR1 SNHLY and CDR2 FYNNEI. The V end lost 8 bases, the J end lost 7 bases, and 15 bases lay between the germline ends. This CDR3 has 13 residues. This CDR3 reads CASGWQAGNEQFF. As DNA, the CDR3 is TGTGCCAGCGGTTGGCAGGCAGGGAATGAGCAGTTCTTC. The full variable domain, with the rest looked up from reference TRBV2 and TRBJ2-1, is EPEVTQTPSHQVTQMGQEVILRCVPISNHLYFYWYRQILGQKVEFLVSFYNNEISEKSEIFDDQFSVERPDGSNFTLKIRSTKLEDSAMYFCASGWQAGNEQFFGPGTRLTVL.

This sequence joins TRBV9 and TRBJ1-2; TRBD1 agrees at 9 bases. CDR1 is SGDLS and CDR2 is YYNGEE in the germline V gene. V shed 3 bases and J 8 bases; nucleotides not matched to a gene: 8. This CDR3 spans 14 amino acids. In DNA, the CDR3 is TGTGCCAGCAGCGAGGGGACAGGGCCTGTAGGCTACACCTTC. Amino acid sequence: CASSEGTGPVGYTF.

The chain carries TRBV30 and TRBJ1-1; D not resolved. With 0 bases removed from V and 6 bases from J, the gap between germline ends came to 5 bases. The germline gives CDR1 GTSNPN, CDR2 SVGIG (reference sequence). The CDR3 extends over 11 amino acids. The CDR3 nucleotides read TGTGCCTGGAGTGTATCGTCTGAAGCTTTCTTT. Translation: CAWSVSSEAFF. Together with reference TRBV30 and TRBJ1-1, the CDR3 gives the full variable domain: SQTIHQWPATLVQPVGSPLSLECTVEGTSNPNLYWYRQAAGRGLQLLFYSVGIGQISSEVPQNLSASRPQDRQFILSSKKLLLSDSGFYLCAWSVSSEAFFGQGTRLTVV.

V gene TRBV7-8 combines with J gene TRBJ2-7, with 7 bases identical to TRBD1. With 5 bases clipped from V and 1 base from J, the junction kept 5 bases outside the gene matches. Per the germline V gene, CDR1 is SGHVS and CDR2 is FQNEAQ. The length of the CDR3 is 14 residues. CDR3 DNA sequence: TGTGCCAGCAGCCCCGGGGACAGTTCCTACGAGCAGTACTTC. Amino acid sequence: CASSPGDSSYEQYF.

V is TRBV7-2 and J is TRBJ2-5, with D unresolved. The CDR3 has 13 amino acids. In germline, CDR1 is SGHTA, CDR2 FQGNSA. Trimming removed 4 bases at V and 4 bases at J, with 10 bases between. In DNA, the CDR3 is TGTGCCAGCAGCTCCGGCCGGGTAGAGACCCAGTACTTC. This translates into CASSSGRVETQYF. Filled out from reference TRBV7-2 and TRBJ2-5, the complete variable domain reads GAGVSQSPSNKVTEKGKDVELRCDPISGHTALYWYRQSLGQGLEFLIYFQGNSAPDKSGLPSDRFSAERTGGSVSTLTIQRTQQEDSAVYLCASSSGRVETQYFGPGTRLLVL.

The J gene is TRBJ2-5, the V gene TRBV11-3, with D unclear. This CDR3 region has 15 residues. Looked up from germline, CDR1 is SGHNT and CDR2 is YENEEA. Trimming pared 5 bases from V and 1 base from J, leaving 14 bases between. The CDR3, as DNA: TGTGCCAGCAGCCTAATCCCGGGCACCCAAGAGACCCAGTACTTC. Translation: CASSLIPGTQETQYF.

The J gene is TRBJ1-1, the V gene TRBV9; D remains ambiguous. The CDR3 runs 13 residues. The germline CDR1 and CDR2 sequences are SGDLS and YYNGEE. Trimming stripped 2 bases from V and 6 bases from J, with 11 bases between. DNA for the CDR3: TGTGCCAGCAGCGTCGCTGGGGTCTCTGAAGCTTTCTTT. Its translation is CASSVAGVSEAFF.

The V and J genes are TRBV7-2 and TRBJ2-7; a possible D gene is TRBD2 (6 bases). The CDR3 is 12 residues long. The germline CDR1 and CDR2 sequences are SGHTA and FQGNSA. Trimming left V 0 bases short and J 6 bases short, with 6 bases between. The CDR3 here is CASSLAGGEQYF. CDR3 coding DNA: TGTGCCAGCAGCTTAGCGGGGGGCGAGCAGTACTTC. The full variable domain, completed using reference TRBV7-2 and TRBJ2-7, is GAGVSQSPSNKVTEKGKDVELRCDPISGHTALYWYRQSLGQGLEFLIYFQGNSAPDKSGLPSDRFSAERTGGSVSTLTIQRTQQEDSAVYLCASSLAGGEQYFGPGTRLTVT.

This clone was detected only once. Other DNA sequences within the sample encode an identical CDR3. The rearrangement uses TRBV5-1 and TRBJ1-1; D is undetermined. Looked up from germline, CDR1 is SGHRS and CDR2 is YFSETQ. The CDR3 is 12 amino acids. V was trimmed by 4 bases and J by 2 bases, leaving 6 bases between them. The CDR3: CASSTGNTEAFF. In DNA, the CDR3 is TGCGCCAGCAGCACGGGAAACACTGAAGCTTTCTTT.

V gene TRBV19 combines with J gene TRBJ1-1; D not certain. This CDR3 contains 15 residues. With 0 bases removed from V and 1 base from J, the gap between germline ends came to 9 bases. Germline V gene lookup returns CDR1 LNHDA and CDR2 SQIVND (reference sequence). CDR3 DNA: TGTGCCAGTAGTATAGATCCTGACGGGAACACTGAAGCTTTCTTT. It codes for CASSIDPDGNTEAFF. Together with reference TRBV19 and TRBJ1-1, the CDR3 gives the full variable domain: DGGITQSPKYLFRKEGQNVTLSCEQNLNHDAMYWYRQDPGQGLRLIYYSQIVNDFQKGDIAEGYSVSREKKESFPLTVTSAQKNPTAFYLCASSIDPDGNTEAFFGQGTRLTVV.

V gene TRBV18 combines with J gene TRBJ2-1; 7 bases are shared with TRBD1. V shed 3 bases and J 7 bases; nucleotides not matched to a gene: 12. Germline loops: CDR1 KGHSH, CDR2 LQKENI. This CDR3 comprises 16 residues. The CDR3, as DNA: TGTGCCAGCTCACCCAGACAGCAACAGGGGTCAAATGAGCAGTTCTTC. Its translation is CASSPRQQQGSNEQFF.

V and J are TRBV4-1 and TRBJ2-7, with 7 bases identical to TRBD2. The CDR3 is made up of 14 amino acids. Germline values: CDR1 MGHRA, CDR2 YSYEKL. Trimming at V came to 4 bases and at J to 2 bases, leaving 5 bases not matched to a gene. CDR3 in DNA: TGCGCCAGCAGCCCGAAAAGCGGGACCTACGAGCAGTACTTC. Its protein is CASSPKSGTYEQYF.